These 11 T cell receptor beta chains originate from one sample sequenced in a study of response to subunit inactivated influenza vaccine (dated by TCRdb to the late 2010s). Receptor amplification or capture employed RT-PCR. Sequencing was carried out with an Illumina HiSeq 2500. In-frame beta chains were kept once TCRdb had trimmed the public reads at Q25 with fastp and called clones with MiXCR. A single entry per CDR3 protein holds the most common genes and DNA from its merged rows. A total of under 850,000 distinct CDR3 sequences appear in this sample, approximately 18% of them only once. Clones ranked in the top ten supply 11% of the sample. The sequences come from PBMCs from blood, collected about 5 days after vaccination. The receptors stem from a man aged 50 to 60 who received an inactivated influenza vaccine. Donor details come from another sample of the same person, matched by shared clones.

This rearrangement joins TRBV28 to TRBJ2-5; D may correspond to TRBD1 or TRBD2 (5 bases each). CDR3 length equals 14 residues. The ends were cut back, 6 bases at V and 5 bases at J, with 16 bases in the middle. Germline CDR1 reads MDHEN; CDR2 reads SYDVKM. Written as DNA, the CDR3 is TGTGCCAGCAGACCACCACATGAGGGGGAGACCCAGTACTTC. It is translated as CASRPPHEGETQYF.

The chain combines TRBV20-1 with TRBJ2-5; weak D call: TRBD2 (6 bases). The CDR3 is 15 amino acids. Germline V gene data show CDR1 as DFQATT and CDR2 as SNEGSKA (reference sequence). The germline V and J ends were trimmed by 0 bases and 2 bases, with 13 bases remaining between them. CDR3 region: CSARDLISGQETQYF. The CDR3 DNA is TGCAGTGCTAGAGATCTTATTAGCGGACAAGAGACCCAGTACTTC.

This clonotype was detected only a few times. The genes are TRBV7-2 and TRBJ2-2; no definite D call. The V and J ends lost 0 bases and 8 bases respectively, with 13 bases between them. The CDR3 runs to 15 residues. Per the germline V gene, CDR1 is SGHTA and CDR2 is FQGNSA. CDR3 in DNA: TGTGCCAGCAGCTTAGCCTTTGGATCGCAGGGGGAGCTGTTTTTT. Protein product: CASSLAFGSQGELFF.

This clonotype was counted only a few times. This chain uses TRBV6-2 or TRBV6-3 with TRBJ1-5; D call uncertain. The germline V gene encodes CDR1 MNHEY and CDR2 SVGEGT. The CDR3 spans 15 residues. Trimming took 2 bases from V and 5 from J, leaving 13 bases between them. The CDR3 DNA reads TGTGCCAGCAGTTACCCTACGGCTGGGGATCAGCCCCAGCATTTT. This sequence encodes CASSYPTAGDQPQHF.

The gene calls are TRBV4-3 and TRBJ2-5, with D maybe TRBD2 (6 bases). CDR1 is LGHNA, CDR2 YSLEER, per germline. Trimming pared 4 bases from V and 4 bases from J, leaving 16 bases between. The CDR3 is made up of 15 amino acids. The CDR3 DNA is TGCGCCAGCAGCCGACTAGGGACGATAGGAGAGACCCAGTACTTC. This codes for CASSRLGTIGETQYF.

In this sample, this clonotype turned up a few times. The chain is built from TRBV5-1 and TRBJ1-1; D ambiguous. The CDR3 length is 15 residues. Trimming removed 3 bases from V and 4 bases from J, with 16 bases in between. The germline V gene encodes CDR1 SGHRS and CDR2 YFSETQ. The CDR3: CASSYSTGGGTEAFF. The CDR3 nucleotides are TGCGCCAGCAGCTATTCAACTGGCGGAGGCACTGAAGCTTTCTTT.

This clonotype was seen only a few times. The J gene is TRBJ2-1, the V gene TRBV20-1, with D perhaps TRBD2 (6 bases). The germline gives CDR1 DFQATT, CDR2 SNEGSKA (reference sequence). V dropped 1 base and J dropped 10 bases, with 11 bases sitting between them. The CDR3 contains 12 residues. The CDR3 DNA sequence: TGCAGTGCTAGAGGTCCTAGCGCAGAGCAGTTCTTC. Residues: CSARGPSAEQFF.

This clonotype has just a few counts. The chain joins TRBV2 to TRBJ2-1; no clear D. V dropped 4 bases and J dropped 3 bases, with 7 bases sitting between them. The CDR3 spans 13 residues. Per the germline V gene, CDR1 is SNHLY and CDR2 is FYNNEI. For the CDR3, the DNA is TGTGCCAGCAGTGCTCAGGTCTACAATGAGCAGTTCTTC. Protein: CASSAQVYNEQFF.

The CDR3 is CASSLGGGPWNEQFF. The CDR3 DNA sequence: TGTGCCAGCAGCTTAGGAGGGGGGCCATGGAATGAGCAGTTCTTC. This rearrangement joins TRBV5-6 to TRBJ2-1; either TRBD1 or TRBD2 may fit D (6 bases each). CDR1 and CDR2 from the germline V gene are SGHDT and YYEEEE. This CDR3 is 15 amino acids long. The V and J ends lost 2 bases and 7 bases respectively, with 16 bases between them.

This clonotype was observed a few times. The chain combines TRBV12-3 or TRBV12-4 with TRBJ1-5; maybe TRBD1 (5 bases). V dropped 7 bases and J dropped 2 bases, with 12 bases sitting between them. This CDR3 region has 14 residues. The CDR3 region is CASNQGSGNQPQHF. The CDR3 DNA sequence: TGTGCCAGCAACCAGGGTTCGGGCAATCAGCCCCAGCATTTT.

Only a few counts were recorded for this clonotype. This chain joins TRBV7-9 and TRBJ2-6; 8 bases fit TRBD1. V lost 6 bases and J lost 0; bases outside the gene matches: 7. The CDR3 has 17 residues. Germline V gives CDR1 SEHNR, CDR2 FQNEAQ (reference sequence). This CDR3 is CASSLGTGVSGANVLTF. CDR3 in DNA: TGTGCCAGCAGTCTGGGGACAGGTGTCTCTGGGGCCAACGTCCTGACTTTC.